The present T cell receptor (beta chain) was sequenced within a study of blood T cell repertoires in COVID-19. For the study at large: The cDNA or gDNA used as material had been derived from T cells, B-cell-depleted T cells, or PBMCs.

This clone was detected only a few times. Patients of the Seattle cohort, enrolled during active infection, were followed longitudinally. In the original processing: For nucleated cells, counts were estimated from reference gene primer amplification. Sequencing was performed with immunoSEQ multiplex PCR; in TCRdb, only in-frame clones are kept and a portion is missing. The DNA gave D and trimming, while V, J and clone size come from that table. The sample contains some 400,000 clones, more than 70% of which appear only once. Material for sequencing was peripheral blood. This receptor was taken from a woman aged 25 to 39 with COVID-19, enrolled during active disease.

CDR3 amino acids: CATSDRTAQETQYF. The CDR3 DNA follows: TGTGCCACCAGTGATCGGACAGCTCAAGAGACCCAGTACTTC. The gene calls are TRBV24-1 and TRBJ2-5; a possible D gene is TRBD1 (6 bases). This CDR3 region has 14 residues. Germline V gene sequence: CDR1 KGHDR, CDR2 SFDVKD. The V and J ends lost 3 bases and 2 bases respectively, with 9 bases between them.